A selection of T cell receptor beta chains follows, all from one sample in a study of vaccination effects on CD4 cells after COVID-19. Antigen specificity for these receptors is unknown. TCRdb's copy holds only in-frame clones and misses some; the assay was immunoSEQ multiplex PCR. The data hold tens of thousands of clones, with roughly 76% observed a single time. The source material was CD4+ T cells from PBMCs cultured with SARS-CoV-2 spike peptides, sampled before COVID-19 vaccination. These receptors were obtained from a human donor who received a COVID-19 vaccine. Each CDR3 is given with its conserved first and last residue. Each record gives: clone size, D gene, V gene, J gene, CDR3 protein, CDR3 DNA. A D gene is named only where the DNA matches it firmly. Clone size is shown for a subset of rows, as once, few, many or a class of expanded clone.

.	.	TRBV18	TRBJ2-3	CASSPRSDTQYF	TGTGCCAGCTCACCACGGTCCGATACGCAGTATTTT
once	.	TRBV14	TRBJ1-4	CASSWEGGKLFF	TGTGCCAGCAGCTGGGAGGGGGGAAAACTGTTTTTT
.	.	TRBV5-1	TRBJ2-2	CASSSRTGNTGELFF	TGCGCCAGCAGCTCCAGGACGGGGAACACCGGGGAGCTGTTTTTT
.	.	TRBV2	TRBJ1-5	CASSEQINQPQHF	TGTGCCAGCAGTGAGCAGATTAATCAGCCCCAGCATTTT
.	.	TRBV2	TRBJ1-4	CASSRGGTNEKLFF	TGTGCCAGCAGCCGGGGGGGGACTAATGAAAAACTGTTTTTT
.	.	TRBV19	TRBJ2-5	CASSITPGETQYF	TGTGCCAGTAGTATCACACCGGGAGAGACCCAGTACTTC
.	.	TRBV5-1	TRBJ1-2	CASSDLGGRGESPPFHTF	TGCGCCAGCAGCGATCTTGGGGGGAGGGGGGAAAGCCCCCCATTTCACACCTTC
.	.	TRBV19	TRBJ1-4	CATHDPATNEKLFF	TGTGCCACCCATGACCCTGCAACTAATGAAAAACTGTTTTTT
.	TRBD2	TRBV6-1	TRBJ2-7	CASSDPSARGGYEQYF	TGTGCCAGCAGTGATCCTAGCGCCCGCGGGGGCTACGAGCAGTACTTC
.	.	TRBV2	TRBJ1-3	CASEAGRISGNTIYF	TGTGCCAGCGAAGCGGGGAGGATCTCTGGAAACACCATATATTTT
.	.	TRBV29-1	TRBJ1-1	CSAAAPLANTEAFF	TGCAGCGCTGCCGCCCCTTTGGCAAACACTGAAGCTTTCTTT
.	.	TRBV15	TRBJ2-1	CATSRDQQKQFF	TGTGCCACCAGCAGAGATCAGCAGAAGCAGTTCTTC
few	TRBD1	TRBV4-1	TRBJ1-6	CASSPGTGGRMDNSPLHF	TGCGCCAGCAGCCCCGGGACAGGGGGGCGAATGGACAATTCACCCCTCCACTTT
.	TRBD1	TRBV24-1	TRBJ2-7	CATSDSGTGIYEQYF	TGTGCCACCAGTGACTCCGGGACAGGGATCTACGAGCAGTACTTC
.	.	TRBV29-1	TRBJ1-2	CSVRAGDGYTF	TGCAGCGTCAGGGCTGGCGATGGCTACACCTTC
.	.	TRBV20-1	TRBJ2-5	CSARVETQYF	TGCAGTGCTAGAGTTGAGACCCAGTACTTC
.	.	TRBV28	TRBJ2-5	CASSHLTGLRQETQYF	TGTGCCAGCAGTCATCTGACGGGGCTTAGACAAGAGACCCAGTACTTC
.	TRBD1	TRBV6-5	TRBJ1-2	CASGDRVNYGYTF	TGTGCCAGCGGGGACAGGGTTAACTATGGCTACACCTTC
.	TRBD1	TRBV7-9	TRBJ1-1	CASSTGTGGLNTEAFF	TGTGCCAGCAGCACCGGGACAGGGGGTTTGAACACTGAAGCTTTCTTT
.	.	TRBV9	TRBJ1-3	CASSPGSGNTIYF	TGTGCCAGCAGTCCGGGGTCTGGAAACACCATATATTTT
.	.	TRBV5-4	TRBJ2-5	CASSSHEGTQYF	TGTGCCAGCAGCTCACATGAGGGGACCCAGTACTTC
.	TRBD1	TRBV7-3	TRBJ2-1	CASSLTQGRRTEQFF	TGTGCCAGCAGCTTAACACAGGGGCGCCGCACAGAGCAGTTCTTC
.	.	TRBV10-3	TRBJ1-2	CAISESNRQGSDGYTF	TGTGCCATCAGTGAGTCGAATCGGCAGGGGAGCGATGGCTACACCTTC
.	.	TRBV6-5	TRBJ1-5	CASSPRAPKDQPQHF	TGTGCCAGCAGCCCCCGGGCCCCTAAGGATCAGCCCCAGCATTTT
few	.	TRBV4-1	TRBJ1-6	CASSQAGGVAPLHF	TGCGCCAGCAGCCAAGCCGGGGGGGTAGCACCCCTCCACTTT
.	.	TRBV5-1	TRBJ2-1	CASSTGGPHNEQFF	TGCGCCAGCAGCACCGGGGGCCCCCACAATGAGCAGTTCTTC
once	TRBD1	TRBV10-3	TRBJ1-2	CAISGGGTGKGVDYGYTF	TGTGCCATCAGTGGAGGGGGGACAGGGAAGGGGGTTGACTATGGCTACACCTTC
.	.	TRBV3-1/TRBV3-2	TRBJ2-2	CASSPGVTNTGELFF	TGTGCCAGCAGCCCAGGGGTCACGAACACCGGGGAGCTGTTTTTT
.	TRBD2	TRBV6-2/TRBV6-3	TRBJ2-2	CASSYGGESGELFF	TGTGCCAGCAGTTACGGGGGGGAGTCCGGGGAGCTGTTTTTT
.	TRBD2	TRBV2	TRBJ2-5	CASRGGRGETQYF	TGTGCCAGTCGGGGGGGCCGGGGAGAGACCCAGTACTTC
.	TRBD2	TRBV5-1	TRBJ2-2	CASSLGLAGGPLELFF	TGCGCCAGCAGCTTGGGACTAGCGGGGGGGCCCTTGGAGCTGTTTTTT
.	.	TRBV28	TRBJ1-1	CASSLSEGEAFF	TGTGCCAGCAGTTTGAGCGAGGGCGAAGCTTTCTTT
.	.	TRBV11-1	TRBJ2-2	CASSPGTTGELFF	TGTGCCAGCAGCCCTGGGACGACGGGGGAGCTGTTTTTT
.	.	TRBV7-9	TRBJ2-2	CASSFGGTGELFF	TGTGCCAGCAGCTTTGGGGGTACCGGGGAGCTGTTTTTT
.	.	TRBV7-8	TRBJ2-4	CASSRDSLSKNIQYF	TGTGCCAGCAGCCGTGACAGTCTCTCCAAAAACATTCAGTACTTC
.	TRBD2	TRBV2	TRBJ2-2	CASRAQRDSNTGELFF	TGTGCCAGCAGGGCCCAGCGGGACTCGAACACCGGGGAGCTGTTTTTT
.	.	TRBV6-5	TRBJ1-3	CASTGDSGNTIYF	TGTGCCAGCACTGGAGACTCTGGAAACACCATATATTTT
few	.	TRBV11-3	TRBJ2-7	CASSPGLSYEQYF	TGTGCCAGCAGCCCGGGACTTTCCTACGAGCAGTACTTC
.	.	TRBV21-1	TRBJ2-7	CASSKRGSSYEQYF	TGTGCCAGCAGCAAACGCGGGAGCTCCTACGAGCAGTACTTC
.	.	TRBV18	TRBJ1-1	CASSRQEDTEAFF	TGTGCCAGCTCACGACAGGAGGACACTGAAGCTTTCTTT
.	TRBD1	TRBV2	TRBJ1-3	CASSDDSAPTTGEGRNTIYF	TGTGCCAGCAGTGACGACTCAGCCCCCACTACAGGGGAAGGTAGAAACACCATATATTTT
once	TRBD1	TRBV5-6	TRBJ2-1	CASSVGQGNFNEQFF	TGTGCCAGCAGCGTCGGACAGGGAAATTTTAATGAGCAGTTCTTC
.	.	TRBV11-2	TRBJ2-7	CASSLGSGSSYEQYF	TGTGCCAGCAGCTTAGGTTCAGGGAGCTCCTACGAGCAGTACTTC
once	.	TRBV7-8	TRBJ2-5	CASSSSSQETQYF	TGTGCCAGCAGCTCCTCCTCACAAGAGACCCAGTACTTC
.	TRBD1	TRBV7-9	TRBJ1-2	CASSLGQGAGGYTF	TGTGCCAGCAGCTTAGGACAGGGGGCAGGTGGCTACACCTTC
once	.	TRBV9	TRBJ1-3	CASSVAFNGASGNTIYF	TGTGCCAGCAGCGTAGCCTTCAACGGGGCCTCTGGAAACACCATATATTTT
few	.	TRBV7-7	TRBJ1-4	CASGPGGTNEKLFF	TGTGCTAGCGGCCCAGGTGGAACTAATGAAAAACTGTTTTTT